Below are 5 T cell receptor beta chains sequenced from a single sample in a study of T cells in Graves' hyperthyroidism and ophthalmopathy. TCR beta CDR3 sequences were amplified from RNA transcripts. RT-PCR in the first round (using the HTBI primer set) targeted the TCR CDR3. TCRdb independently ran MiXCR on the multiplex PCR reads; one entry per CDR3 protein. This table holds 280,000 or so distinct CDR3 sequences, less than 30% found once. Sequenced input: blood. These TCRs come from a man aged 35 to 55 with Graves' hyperthyroidism that later progressed to Graves' ophthalmopathy.

This clonotype was detected ten times or more. V and J are TRBV11-2 and TRBJ2-7; 9 nucleotides line up with TRBD2. CDR3 length: 13 residues. Germline V gene lookup returns CDR1 SGHAT and CDR2 FQNNGV. V lost 6 bases and J lost 5; bases outside the gene matches: 5. CDR3 residues: CASRRLAVHEQYF. The CDR3 coding sequence is TGTGCCAGCAGACGACTAGCGGTACACGAGCAGTACTTC.

The chain links TRBV7-8 to TRBJ2-5, with 9 positions matching TRBD2. Germline lookup yields CDR1 SGHVS and CDR2 FQNEAQ. The J segment lost 2 bases and the V segment lost 5 bases, leaving 3 bases of the junction unmatched. The CDR3 spans 14 residues. CDR3 bases: TGTGCCAGCAGCCAAGCGGGAGGACAAGAGACCCAGTACTTC. It translates to CASSQAGGQETQYF.

This chain uses TRBV10-3 with TRBJ2-7; D may correspond to TRBD1 or TRBD2 (6 bases each). Germline assignment: CDR1 ENHRY and CDR2 SYGVKD. Trimming pared 6 bases from V and 5 bases from J, leaving 14 bases between. This CDR3 contains 13 residues. The CDR3 nucleotides are TGTGCCATCAGGGTCGAAGGGGGGAACGAGCAGTACTTC. The encoded protein is CAIRVEGGNEQYF.

This clonotype was observed once. The CDR3 protein is CASSAELSGNTIYF. CDR3 bases: TGTGCCAGCTCGGCAGAACTCTCTGGAAACACCATATATTTT. The V and J genes are TRBV28 and TRBJ1-3; no clear D. From germline, CDR1 is MDHEN and CDR2 SYDVKM. Between the trimmed V and J ends, which lost 8 bases and 0 bases, there was a span of 11 bases. The CDR3 totals 14 residues. The full variable domain, in which reference TRBV28 and TRBJ1-3 provide the parts outside the CDR3, is DVKVTQSSRYLVKRTGEKVFLECVQDMDHENMFWYRQDPGLGLRLIYFSYDVKMKEKGDIPEGYSVSREKKERFSLILESASTNQTSMYLCASSAELSGNTIYFGEGSWLTVV.

In this sample, this clonotype turned up many times. The chain uses TRBV6-5 and TRBJ2-7; 10 bases line up with TRBD1. The V segment lost 7 bases and the J segment 6 bases; nucleotides outside the gene matches: 9. CDR1 and CDR2 from the germline V gene are MNHEY and SVGAGI. The CDR3 has 14 residues. The CDR3 bases are TGTGCCAGCACCCAAGGGACAGGGGAGACCGAGCAGTACTTC. Encoded protein: CASTQGTGETEQYF.